This TCR beta chain emerged from a study of cytomegalovirus exposure and HLA in healthy donors (dated by TCRdb to 2016 to 2017). About the full investigation: An earlier analysis of 550 to 700 of the donors reported roughly 300 Gb of sequence data and roughly 100 million unique TCR beta sequences from roughly 200 million T cells. An early release that covered about 600 HLA-typed donors contained approximately 300 gigabases of sequencing data and about 93 million unique TCR sequences. Among the roughly 390 genotyped donors, approximately 81% belonged to the genetic ancestry cluster associated with self-reported Caucasian donors. The study aimed to test whether cataloging public T cell receptors could reveal signatures of past pathogen exposure. The T cell repertoires of 670 or so subjects were profiled by immunosequencing and related to cytomegalovirus serostatus. Along with the approximately 700-subject first cohort, a separate validation cohort of 120 different subjects was used. High-throughput TCR immunosequencing, statistical association of individual TCRs with disease status, and machine learning were combined to predict cytomegalovirus infection status. To study patterns of TCR occurrence, a later analysis re-analyzed previously published TCR beta repertoires from around 670 donors and added high-resolution HLA genotyping. Rather than using new phenotypic data, the later analysis identified candidate immune exposures from TCR beta sequences and from how often those sequences occurred across donors. To decide whether each TCR beta V gene segment behaved as functional or pseudogenic, an earlier analysis of fewer than 750 of the donors relied on high-throughput TCR beta sequencing. Donor age, sex, ethnicity and CMV serostatus were collected together with the repertoire data. A later genetic analysis used genome-wide SNP genotypes for about 55% of the 666 donors, treating that subset as a discovery cohort. All discovery cohort repertoires had been generated on a single sequencing platform. Both class I and class II loci were covered by HLA typing, at four-digit resolution. The number of typed donors differed by locus: 629-630 for A, B, C, DRB1 and DQB1; 522 for DQA1; approximately 610 for DPA1; and around 470 for DPB1. Because of strong linkage in the cohort, five DR-DQ haplotypes were treated as single units for association and clustering. Among around 400 genotyped donors of the cohort, an average of approximately 240,000 unique TCR beta nucleotide sequences were sequenced per donor, 15% to 20% of them non-productive.

Overall study outcomes, separate from this receptor: The classifier was reported to diagnose cytomegalovirus status with high specificity and sensitivity in both the original and validation cohorts. When HLA alleles, especially DR and DQ, strongly co-occurred, TCR associations were difficult to assign to individual alleles. Immune exposure information for the cohort was limited to CMV serostatus. In a later analysis, several top co-occurrence clusters were reported to appear linked to parvovirus B19, influenza, CMV and Epstein-Barr virus. Because HLA typing was missing for some donors at each locus, association tests included only the typed subset. Over 15 rarely observed V segments, including chromosome 9 orphons, were excluded from the earlier analysis of almost 600 of the donors because counts were too low. A later genetic analysis associated a missense DCLRE1C variant with V-gene and J-gene trimming of TCR beta chains, and an independent cohort replicated the association. A cluster of highly shared sequence variants was judged likely to be a technical artifact of the sequencing pipeline. At a false discovery rate of 0.05, a later analysis linked 15,000 to 20,000 TCR beta sequences to specific HLA alleles. An earlier analysis of roughly 570 of the donors showed that most TCR beta V segments appeared in productive rearrangements either about 87% or about 30% of the time, which broadly matched IMGT annotations. Some IMGT-functional V segments, including TRBV6-2 and TRBV6-3, could not be distinguished by the 87-base-pair reads and were therefore excluded. According to the authors, the approach could potentially be generalized to other disease states and immunological phenotypes. A later genetic analysis reported fewer N-insertions in productive TCRs among donors in an Asian-associated ancestry cluster than the roughly 690-donor mean. Roughly uniform sequencing depth across donors was assumed in presence/absence analyses, although this assumption may not hold. Most TCR sequences were seen in very few donors, while some public TCRs were found in many individuals. Linkage disequilibrium might explain the correlated functional status among segregating V segments, but an unknown experimental factor could not be ruled out. A later analysis found that HLA-associated TCR beta chains were more clonally expanded and had lower generation probabilities than equally common non-associated chains. In vitro tests confirmed that three of the cytomegalovirus-associated TCR beta chains recognize cytomegalovirus antigens. The study listed approximately 160 TCR beta chains as associated with cytomegalovirus. A later analysis found that most CMV-associated TCR beta chains appeared HLA-restricted, with HLA associations seemingly driven largely by CMV exposure. In a later analysis, TCR association rates were found to vary across HLA loci, with the most associated TCRs seen for DRB1 alleles and the fewest for HLA-C alleles. A further reported finding was that TCR beta sequences accurately predicted the HLA-A and HLA-B alleles for most subjects in the first cohort. The cohort was sequenced for TCR beta chains only, and without alpha or paired-chain data the features that could be detected were limited.

The cohort was made up of around 720 healthy bone marrow donors. At the time of sampling, every cohort member was nominally healthy, though immune exposures that went unrecorded were likely present. The donor was CMV seronegative and was included in the group of around 320 seronegative cohort members. A peripheral blood sample was provided by each donor, and peripheral blood mononuclear cells were used for TCR beta sequencing. The Qiagen DNeasy Blood Extraction Kit was used to extract genomic DNA from the blood cell samples. After removal of 3 bases from V and 6 bases from J, the junction retains 3 bases not matched to a gene. Including cysteine and phenylalanine, the CDR3 has 15 amino acids. The kept DNA is CDR3 alone, 45 bases in frame from the first base. Reading the germline V gene gives CDR1 KGHSH and CDR2 LQKENI. With respect to this clone: No cognate antigen has been identified for it. No much larger clonotype is one base removed from it; base qualities were not supplied.

Receptors were amplified or captured by the immunoSEQ multiplex PCR assay. The multiplex PCR relied on a mix of 60 forward primers for TCR Vbeta segments and 13 reverse primers for TCR Jbeta segments. The CDR3 region of rearranged TCR beta genes was amplified from genomic DNA by a multiplex PCR assay. The Illumina HiSeq System was used to sequence the amplified TCR beta libraries as 87-base-pair reads. The original pipeline was this. In a later analysis, around 80 million unique TCR beta chains were counted across the roughly 610 repertoires, and roughly 10 million of these chains were shared by at least two donors. Raw reads were error-corrected and collapsed into unique sequences by a nearest-neighbor algorithm in which closely related sequences were merged to remove PCR and sequencing errors. CDR3 sequences were aligned to IMGT reference sequences to assign V, D and J gene segments. For a sequence to be retained, a match of at least six nucleotides was required to both a V gene segment and a J gene segment. Rearrangements were classified as productive when the CDR3 lacked stop codons and remained in frame with V and J, and all other rearrangements were classified as non-productive. Following IMGT convention, CDR3 was defined as the stretch from the second conserved V-encoded cysteine up to the conserved J-encoded phenylalanine. In an earlier analysis of more than 550 of the donors, sequences lacking an unambiguous match to a single V gene segment were excluded. In an earlier analysis of approximately 560 of the donors, a V segment was called functional when productive rearrangements were above 56.7%, and segregating when the standard deviation between donors exceeded 5%. A statistical classification framework was built for diagnosing cytomegalovirus status from the catalog of TCR beta chain sequences. In a later analysis, TCR nucleotide sequences were compared against IMGT/GENE-DB human TR gene sequences so that V and J genes could be assigned. Using the TCRdist pipeline, a later analysis assigned CDR3 sequences along with most-parsimonious VDJ recombination scenarios. In a later analysis, each TCR beta chain was defined by its CDR3 amino acid sequence together with its V-gene family, and reads without a unique V-gene family were excluded. In a later analysis, 450 to 600 highly shared, low-generation-probability nucleotide sequences were removed to address suspected cross-contamination and a sequencing artifact. In a later analysis, a clonal expansion index for each public chain was calculated from normalized within-repertoire ranks of inferred template counts. Generation probabilities in a later analysis came from a VDJ recombination model fitted to out-of-frame rearrangements, and those results were checked against IGoR. A later analysis scored TCR-TCR, TCR-HLA and TCR-CMV co-occurrence with hypergeometric tests, applying a repertoire-size bias correction to TCR pairs. To estimate false discovery rates, a later analysis permuted the HLA or CMV assignments 20 times. A later analysis grouped co-occurring TCRs with DBSCAN, adding TCRdist sequence similarity when clustering within HLA-allele-positive subsets. For co-occurrence clustering, repertoires with fewer than 30,000 or more than 120,000 public chains were excluded, along with roughly 5 repertoires with anomalous nucleotide sharing. TCRdb limited this immuneACCESS table to in-frame rearrangements with V and J called. A share of clones is missing; checked studies link under half to unresolved V genes, and the rest is unexplained. That table supplies the V and J calls and clone size; D and trimming were determined from the DNA. The sample table records over 150,000 clones; 81% of these occur just once. Around 14% of the sample goes to the ten largest clones.

The chain joins TRBV18 to TRBJ2-2; 11 bases in between match TRBD1. Sequences were obtained from PBMCs. The receptor was isolated from a woman between 50 and 59 years old in good health and CMV-seronegative. In nucleotide form, the sequence is TGTGCCAGCTCACCTGGGACAGGGGGAGCCGGGGAGCTGTTTTTT. Translated, it reads CASSPGTGGAGELFF.